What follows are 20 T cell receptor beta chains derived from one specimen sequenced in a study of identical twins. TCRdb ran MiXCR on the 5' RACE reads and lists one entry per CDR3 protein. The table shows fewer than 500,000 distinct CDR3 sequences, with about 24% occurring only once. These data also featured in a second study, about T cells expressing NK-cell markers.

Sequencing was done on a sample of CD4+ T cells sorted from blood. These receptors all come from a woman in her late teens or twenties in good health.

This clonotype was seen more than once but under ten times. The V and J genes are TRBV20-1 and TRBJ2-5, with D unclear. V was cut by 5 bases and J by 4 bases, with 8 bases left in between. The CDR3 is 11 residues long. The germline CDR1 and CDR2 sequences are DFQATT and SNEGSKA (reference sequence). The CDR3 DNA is TGCAGTGCTGGCATGTCAGAGACCCAGTACTTC. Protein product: CSAGMSETQYF.

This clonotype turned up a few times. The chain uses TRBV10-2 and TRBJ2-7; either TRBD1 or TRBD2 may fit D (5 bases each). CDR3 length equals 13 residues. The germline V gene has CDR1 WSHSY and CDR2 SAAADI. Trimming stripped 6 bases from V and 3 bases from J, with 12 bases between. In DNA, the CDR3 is TGCGCCAGCAGGGTGGGACGGGACTACGAGCAGTACTTC. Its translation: CASRVGRDYEQYF.

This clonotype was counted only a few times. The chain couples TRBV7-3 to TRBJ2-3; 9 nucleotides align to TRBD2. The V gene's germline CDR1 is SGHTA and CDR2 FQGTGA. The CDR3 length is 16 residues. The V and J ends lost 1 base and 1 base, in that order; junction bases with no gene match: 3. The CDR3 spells CASSLIPSGGTDTQYF. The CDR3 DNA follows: TGTGCCAGCAGCTTAATTCCTAGCGGGGGCACAGATACGCAGTATTTT.

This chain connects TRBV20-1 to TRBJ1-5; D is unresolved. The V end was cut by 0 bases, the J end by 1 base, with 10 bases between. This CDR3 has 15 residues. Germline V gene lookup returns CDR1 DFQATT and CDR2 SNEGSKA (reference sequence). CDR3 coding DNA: TGCAGTGCTAGAGAGTTCGGGAGGAGCAATCAGCCCCAGCATTTT. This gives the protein CSAREFGRSNQPQHF.

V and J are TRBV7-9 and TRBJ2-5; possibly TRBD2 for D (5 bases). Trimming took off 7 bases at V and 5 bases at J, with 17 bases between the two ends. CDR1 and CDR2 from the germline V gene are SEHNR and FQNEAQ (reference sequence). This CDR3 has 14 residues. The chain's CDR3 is CASIRGSSLETQYF. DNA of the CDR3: TGTGCCAGCATCAGAGGGTCCTCCCTGGAGACCCAGTACTTC.

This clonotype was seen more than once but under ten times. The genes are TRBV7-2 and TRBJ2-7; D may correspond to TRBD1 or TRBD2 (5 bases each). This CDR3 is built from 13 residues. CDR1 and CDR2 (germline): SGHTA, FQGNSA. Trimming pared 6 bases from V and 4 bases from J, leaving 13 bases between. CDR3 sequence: CASSTGAPYEQYF. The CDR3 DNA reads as TGTGCCAGCAGTACCGGGGCACCATACGAGCAGTACTTC.

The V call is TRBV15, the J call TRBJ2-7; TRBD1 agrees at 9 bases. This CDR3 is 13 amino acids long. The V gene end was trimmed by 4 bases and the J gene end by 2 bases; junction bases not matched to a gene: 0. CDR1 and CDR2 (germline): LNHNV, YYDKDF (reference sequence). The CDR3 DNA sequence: TGTGCCACCAGCAACAGGGGGCCCTACGAGCAGTACTTC. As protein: CATSNRGPYEQYF.

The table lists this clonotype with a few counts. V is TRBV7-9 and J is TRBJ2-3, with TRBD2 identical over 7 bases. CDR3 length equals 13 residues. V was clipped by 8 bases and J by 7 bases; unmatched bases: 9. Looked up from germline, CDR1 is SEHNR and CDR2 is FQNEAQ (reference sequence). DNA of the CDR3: TGTGCCAGCTGGGAGGGATCCTCAAATACGCAGTATTTT. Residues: CASWEGSSNTQYF.

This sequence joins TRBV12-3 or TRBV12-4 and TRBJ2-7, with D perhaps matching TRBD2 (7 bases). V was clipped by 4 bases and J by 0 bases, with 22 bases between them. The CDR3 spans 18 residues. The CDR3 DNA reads TGTGCCAGCAGTTGGGGGGGCGCCGGTTGGGAAAGCTCCTACGAGCAGTACTTC. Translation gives CASSWGGAGWESSYEQYF.

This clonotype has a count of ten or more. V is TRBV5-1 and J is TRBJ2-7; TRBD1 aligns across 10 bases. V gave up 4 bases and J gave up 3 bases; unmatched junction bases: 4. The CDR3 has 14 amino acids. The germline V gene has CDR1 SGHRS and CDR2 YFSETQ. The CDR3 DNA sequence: TGCGCCAGCAGCCCCTGGACAGGGGGCTACGAGCAGTACTTC. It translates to CASSPWTGGYEQYF. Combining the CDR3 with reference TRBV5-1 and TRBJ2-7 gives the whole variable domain KAGVTQTPRYLIKTRGQQVTLSCSPISGHRSVSWYQQTPGQGLQFLFEYFSETQRNKGNFPGRFSGRQFSNSRSEMNVSTLELGDSALYLCASSPWTGGYEQYFGPGTRLTVT.

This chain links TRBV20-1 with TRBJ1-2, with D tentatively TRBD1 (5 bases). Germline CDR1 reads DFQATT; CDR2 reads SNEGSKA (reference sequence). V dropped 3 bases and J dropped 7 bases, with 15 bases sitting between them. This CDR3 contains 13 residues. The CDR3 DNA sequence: TGCAGTGCTAGTGACCGGGGGGGAGGTGGCTACACCTTC. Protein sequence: CSASDRGGGGYTF.

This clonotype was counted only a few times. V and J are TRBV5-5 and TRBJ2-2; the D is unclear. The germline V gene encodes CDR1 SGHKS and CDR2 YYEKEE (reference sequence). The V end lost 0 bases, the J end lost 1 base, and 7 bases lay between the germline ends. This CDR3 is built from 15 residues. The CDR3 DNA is TGTGCCAGCAGCTTGGTGGCAGAGAACACCGGGGAGCTGTTTTTT. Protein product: CASSLVAENTGELFF.

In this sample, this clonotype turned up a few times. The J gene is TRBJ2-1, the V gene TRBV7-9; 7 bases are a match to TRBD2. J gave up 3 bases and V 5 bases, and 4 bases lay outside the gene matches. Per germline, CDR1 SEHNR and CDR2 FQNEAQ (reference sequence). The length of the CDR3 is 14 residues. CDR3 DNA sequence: TGTGCCAGCAGCGGGACTATTTTCTACAATGAGCAGTTCTTC. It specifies CASSGTIFYNEQFF.

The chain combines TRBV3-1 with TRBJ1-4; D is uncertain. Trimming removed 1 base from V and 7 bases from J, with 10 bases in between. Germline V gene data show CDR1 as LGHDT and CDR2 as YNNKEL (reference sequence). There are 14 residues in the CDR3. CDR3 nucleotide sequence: TGTGCCAGCAGCCAAGCCGACGGCGCTGAAAAACTGTTTTTT. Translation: CASSQADGAEKLFF.

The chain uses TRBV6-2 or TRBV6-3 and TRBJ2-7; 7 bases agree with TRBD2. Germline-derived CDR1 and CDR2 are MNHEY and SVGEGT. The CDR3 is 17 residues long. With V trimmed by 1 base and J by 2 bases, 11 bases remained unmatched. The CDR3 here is CASSYFGGTSRAYEQYF. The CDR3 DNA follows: TGTGCCAGCAGTTACTTCGGGGGGACCTCACGGGCCTACGAGCAGTACTTC.

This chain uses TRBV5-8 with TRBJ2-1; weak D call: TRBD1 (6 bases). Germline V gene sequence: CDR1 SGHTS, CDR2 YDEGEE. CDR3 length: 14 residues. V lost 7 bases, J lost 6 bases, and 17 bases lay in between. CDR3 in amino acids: CASGGRGSVNEQFF. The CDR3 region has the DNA TGTGCCAGCGGGGGCAGGGGATCGGTCAATGAGCAGTTCTTC.

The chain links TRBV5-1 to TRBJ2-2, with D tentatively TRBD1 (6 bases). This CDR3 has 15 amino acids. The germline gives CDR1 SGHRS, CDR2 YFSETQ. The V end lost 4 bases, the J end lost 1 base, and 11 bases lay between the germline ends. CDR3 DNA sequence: TGCGCCAGCAGCCCCGGGACAATGAACACCGGGGAGCTGTTTTTT. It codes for CASSPGTMNTGELFF.

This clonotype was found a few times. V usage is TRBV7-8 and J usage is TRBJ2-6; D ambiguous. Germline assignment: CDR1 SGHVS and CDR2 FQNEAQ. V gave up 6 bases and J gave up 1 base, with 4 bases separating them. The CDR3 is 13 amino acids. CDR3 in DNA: TGTGCCAGCAGGCTTTCTGGGGCCAACGTCCTGACTTTC. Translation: CASRLSGANVLTF. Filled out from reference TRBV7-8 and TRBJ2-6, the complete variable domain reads GAGVSQSPRYKVAKRGQDVALRCDPISGHVSLFWYQQALGQGPEFLTYFQNEAQLDKSGLPSDRFFAERPEGSVSTLKIQRTQQEDSAVYLCASRLSGANVLTFGAGSRLTVL.

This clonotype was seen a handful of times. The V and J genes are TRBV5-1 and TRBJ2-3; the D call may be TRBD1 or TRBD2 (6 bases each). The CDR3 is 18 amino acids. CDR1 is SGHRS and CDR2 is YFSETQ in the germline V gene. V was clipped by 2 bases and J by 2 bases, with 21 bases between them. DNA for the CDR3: TGCGCCAGCAGCTTTGAAGGGATCTACTGGGGGGCCACAGATACGCAGTATTTT. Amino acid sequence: CASSFEGIYWGATDTQYF.

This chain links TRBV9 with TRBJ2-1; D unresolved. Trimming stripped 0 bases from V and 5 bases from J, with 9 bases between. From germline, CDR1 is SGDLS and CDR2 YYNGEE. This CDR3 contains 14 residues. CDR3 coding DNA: TGTGCCAGCAGCGTAGGGGGTTTTCACAATGAGCAGTTCTTC. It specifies CASSVGGFHNEQFF.